Following are 7 T cell receptor beta chains from one sample sequenced in a study of response to subunit inactivated influenza vaccine. TCRdb redid the calling of the RT-PCR reads with MiXCR, one entry per CDR3 protein. The sample includes roughly 620,000 distinct CDR3 sequences, 11% of them seen just once. The same data also contributed to another study, on T cells expressing NK-cell markers. That source adds: Making the TCR beta cDNA relied on 5'RACE template switching with UMIs.

The sequenced sample was PBMCs from blood, obtained on the day of vaccination. These receptors all stem from a man in his forties or fifties who received an inactivated influenza vaccine.

The chain recombines TRBV2 with TRBJ1-1; D perhaps matches TRBD1 (5 bases). Germline CDR1 SNHLY, CDR2 FYNNEI. The CDR3 extends over 14 amino acids. Deletions cut 3 bases from V and 4 bases from J, with 12 bases between. CDR3 coding DNA: TGTGCCAGCAGTGATTATCTCGGGACCACTGAAGCTTTCTTT. Its translation: CASSDYLGTTEAFF.

This chain connects TRBV20-1 to TRBJ2-3; 10 bases map to TRBD2. Unmatched junction bases numbered 8, after V lost 5 bases and J lost 6 bases. From germline, CDR1 is DFQATT and CDR2 SNEGSKA (reference sequence). This CDR3 has 14 amino acids. Here the CDR3 reads CSASATSGSDTQYF. CDR3 DNA: TGCAGTGCTTCCGCGACTAGCGGGTCTGATACGCAGTATTTT.

This clonotype was seen more than once but under ten times. The rearrangement links TRBV9 to TRBJ2-7; 9 nucleotides align to TRBD2. Per the germline V gene, CDR1 is SGDLS and CDR2 is YYNGEE. The CDR3 is 14 residues long. V lost 0 bases and J lost 6; bases outside the gene matches: 4. CDR3 protein: CASSVVAGVGEQYF. The CDR3 region has the DNA TGTGCCAGCAGCGTAGTAGCGGGAGTGGGCGAGCAGTACTTC.

This clonotype was seen a few times. The chain has TRBV20-1 and TRBJ2-1; TRBD1 agrees at 7 bases. Trimming took 6 bases from V and 10 from J; bases not matched to a gene: 9. CDR3 length: 12 amino acids. CDR1 is DFQATT and CDR2 is SNEGSKA in the germline V gene (reference sequence). CDR3 in amino acids: CSATGTVGEQFF. Here the CDR3 DNA reads TGCAGTGCAACCGGGACAGTTGGCGAGCAGTTCTTC.

This clonotype was observed a handful of times. J is TRBJ2-1 and V is TRBV6-4; D possibly corresponds to TRBD1 (5 bases). The V and J ends lost 3 bases and 13 bases respectively, with 16 bases between them. The CDR3 is 13 amino acids. CDR1 MRHNA and CDR2 SNTAGT come from the germline V gene. The CDR3 protein is CASSDADSDQQFF. The CDR3 DNA sequence: TGTGCCAGCAGTGATGCCGACAGCGACCAACAGTTCTTC.

This clonotype turned up a few times. The chain links TRBV6-1 to TRBJ2-2; D remains unclear. The CDR3 covers 15 residues. Deletions cut 5 bases from V and 0 bases from J, with 10 bases between. CDR1 is MNHNS, CDR2 SASEGT, per germline. The CDR3 spells CASSPSLANTGELFF. The CDR3 coding sequence is TGTGCCAGCAGTCCCAGCTTGGCGAACACCGGGGAGCTGTTTTTT.

This clonotype was seen a few times. This chain connects TRBV12-3 or TRBV12-4 to TRBJ2-2; D unresolved. CDR3 size: 14 residues. V was trimmed by 3 bases and J by 1 base, leaving 6 bases between them. Written as DNA, the CDR3 is TGTGCCAGCAGTTTTTCCATGAACACCGGGGAGCTGTTTTTT. Amino acids: CASSFSMNTGELFF.